The next 9 T cell receptor beta chains were all read from a single sample in a study of cytomegalovirus exposure and HLA in healthy donors. 60 Vbeta and 13 Jbeta primers were used in PCR. Assay used: immunoSEQ multiplex PCR; TCRdb lists only in-frame clones, some missing. The table includes around 150,000 clones, around 75% detected once. Sequencing was performed on PBMCs. The receptors were sampled from a woman in her forties or fifties in good health and CMV-seropositive.

Concerning this clone itself: Other DNA sequences in the same sample also yield this CDR3. This chain connects TRBV6-6 to TRBJ1-4; a weak D match, TRBD1 (6 bases). The CDR3 is 14 amino acids. Germline values: CDR1 MNHNY, CDR2 SVGAGI (reference sequence). The germline V and J ends were trimmed by 2 bases and 7 bases, with 11 bases remaining between them. CDR3 sequence (DNA): TGTGCCAGCAGTTACCCGGGAGGGGGTGAAAAACTGTTTTTT. Translation gives CASSYPGGGEKLFF.

This clone has just a few counts. The missing conserved phenylalanine or tryptophan at the end of this CDR3 makes a read error likely. The chain recombines TRBV6-1 with TRBJ1-2, with D possibly TRBD1 on 6 matching bases. Germline-derived CDR1 and CDR2 are MNHNS and SASEGT. Trimming left V 3 bases short and J 4 bases short, with 12 bases between. The CDR3 totals 14 residues. Here the CDR3 reads CASSENRASYGYTL. The CDR3 coding sequence is TGTGCCAGCAGTGAGAACAGGGCATCCTATGGCTACACCCTC.

This clone was found once. The gene calls are TRBV10-3 and TRBJ1-1; possibly TRBD1 for D (5 bases). This CDR3 is 14 amino acids long. Trimming shortened V by 4 bases and J by 7 bases, and 16 bases separated the two germline ends. CDR1 is ENHRY and CDR2 is SYGVKD in the germline V gene. Here the CDR3 reads CAISVSGAGVEAFF. CDR3 in DNA: TGTGCCATCAGTGTATCTGGGGCCGGCGTTGAAGCTTTCTTT.

This clone was counted only a few times. CDR3 protein: CASSEEQKGMHGYTF. CDR3 bases: TGTGCCAGCAGTGAAGAGCAAAAGGGGATGCATGGCTACACCTTC. The chain combines TRBV2 with TRBJ1-2; D possibly corresponds to TRBD1 (5 bases). CDR1 and CDR2 (germline): SNHLY, FYNNEI. Deletions cut 1 base from V and 6 bases from J, with 15 bases between. The CDR3 consists of 15 residues.

The V and J genes are TRBV14 and TRBJ2-5; 9 nucleotides line up with TRBD2. Germline V gene lookup returns CDR1 SGHDN and CDR2 FVKESK. The CDR3 loop spans 16 amino acids. V was pared by 4 bases and J by 0 bases, with 6 bases of the junction left unmatched. CDR3 sequence: CASSPIAGAYQETQYF. In nucleotides, the CDR3 is TGTGCCAGCAGCCCAATAGCGGGGGCCTACCAAGAGACCCAGTACTTC.

This clone has just a few counts. V and J are TRBV9 and TRBJ1-6; D is unresolved. V was pared by 5 bases and J by 0 bases, with 6 bases between. The germline gives CDR1 SGDLS, CDR2 YYNGEE. CDR3 length: 14 amino acids. The CDR3 region is CASRPGSYNSPLHF. CDR3 DNA: TGTGCCAGCAGACCCGGCTCCTATAATTCACCCCTCCACTTT. The variable domain in full, with the rest retrieved from reference TRBV9 and TRBJ1-6, is DSGVTQTPKHLITATGQRVTLRCSPRSGDLSVYWYQQSLDQGLQFLIQYYNGEERAKGNILERFSAQQFPDLHSELNLSSLELGDSALYFCASRPGSYNSPLHFGNGTRLTVT.

This clone occurred a few times. The chain combines TRBV10-3 with TRBJ2-1; TRBD2 agrees at 12 bases. The CDR3 has 13 residues. Germline V CDR1 and CDR2: ENHRY, SYGVKD. V dropped 5 bases and J dropped 9; count of bases not matched to a gene: 2. The CDR3 reads CAISPSGGVEQFF. CDR3 bases: TGTGCCATCAGTCCTAGCGGGGGGGTTGAGCAGTTCTTC.

This clone was seen a handful of times. The chain couples TRBV19 to TRBJ1-1, with D perhaps matching TRBD1 (5 bases). The V end lost 7 bases, the J end lost 1 base, and 19 bases lay between the germline ends. Germline-derived CDR1 and CDR2 are LNHDA and SQIVND (reference sequence). The CDR3 has 16 residues. The CDR3 here is CASTNLIGVGNTEAFF. CDR3 nucleotide sequence: TGTGCCAGTACCAATCTTATAGGGGTAGGGAACACTGAAGCTTTCTTT. Complete variable domain (other parts from reference TRBV19 and TRBJ1-1): DGGITQSPKYLFRKEGQNVTLSCEQNLNHDAMYWYRQDPGQGLRLIYYSQIVNDFQKGDIAEGYSVSREKKESFPLTVTSAQKNPTAFYLCASTNLIGVGNTEAFFGQGTRLTVV.

The CDR3, as DNA: TGTGCCAGCAGCTTATGGACAGGATTGAACACTGAAGCTTTCTTT. It specifies CASSLWTGLNTEAFF. The chain has TRBV13 and TRBJ1-1, with TRBD1 identical over 7 bases. CDR1 is PRHDT and CDR2 is FYEKMQ in the germline V gene (reference sequence). This CDR3 spans 15 amino acids. V was clipped by 2 bases and J by 0 bases; unmatched bases: 3.